A selection of T cell receptor beta chains follows, all from one sample in a study of CD8+ T cells in alopecia areata. Generated by immunoSEQ multiplex PCR, the TCRdb table keeps only in-frame clones and is missing some. The sample has about 13,000 clones, about 57% seen once. Sequencing input: CD4+ Tregs sorted from blood. The receptor source for this set is a human donor with alopecia areata. Each CDR3 is given with its conserved first and last residue. D genes are given only for firm matches. Not every row has a clone size; where given, it reads once, few, many or a size class.

V	J	size	D	CDR3	DNA
TRBV2	TRBJ1-1	few	.	CASSEALSTGNTEAFF	TGTGCCAGCAGTGAAGCGCTTTCAACAGGGAACACTGAAGCTTTCTTT
TRBV27	TRBJ1-1	.	.	CASSFLFNTEAFF	TGTGCCAGCAGTTTCCTATTTAACACTGAAGCTTTCTTT
TRBV14	TRBJ2-1	.	.	CASSPRPRGEQFF	TGTGCCAGCAGCCCCCGCCCCCGAGGTGAGCAGTTCTTC
TRBV5-1	TRBJ2-1	.	.	CASSLDPADYNEQFF	TGCGCCAGCAGCTTGGATCCAGCGGATTACAATGAGCAGTTCTTC
TRBV11-3	TRBJ2-1	.	TRBD2	CASSLALAGGYNEQFF	TGTGCCAGCAGCTTAGCCTTAGCGGGAGGCTACAATGAGCAGTTCTTC
TRBV5-1	TRBJ2-3	few	.	CASSFSTDTQYF	TGCGCCAGCAGCTTTAGCACAGATACGCAGTATTTT
TRBV4-1	TRBJ2-7	.	.	CASSQDHKGQSSYEQYF	TGCGCCAGCAGCCAAGATCATAAGGGCCAGAGCTCCTACGAGCAGTACTTC
TRBV28	TRBJ1-4	.	TRBD1	CASSHYGTGGEKLFF	TGTGCCAGCAGCCATTATGGGACAGGGGGCGAAAAACTGTTTTTT
TRBV12-5	TRBJ1-3	few	.	CASGTRQERPGNTIYF	TGTGCTAGTGGTACACGACAGGAGCGGCCTGGAAACACCATATATTTT
TRBV19	TRBJ2-7	.	.	CASSISPWDLAKQYF	TGTGCCAGTAGTATTTCACCCTGGGACTTAGCCAAGCAGTACTTC
TRBV27	TRBJ2-3	.	.	CASSFFPRDASTDTQYF	TGTGCCAGCAGTTTTTTTCCCCGCGACGCTAGCACAGATACGCAGTATTTT
TRBV27	TRBJ2-1	.	.	CASTSGLSFRNEQFF	TGTGCCAGCACCAGCGGCCTGTCGTTTCGCAATGAGCAGTTCTTC
TRBV6-5	TRBJ1-4	.	.	CASGDQGKREKLFF	TGTGCCTCGGGCGATCAGGGGAAAAGGGAAAAACTGTTTTTT
TRBV5-5	TRBJ1-2	few	.	CASSLVSSGYGYTF	TGTGCCAGCAGCTTGGTCTCTTCAGGATACGGCTACACCTTC
TRBV2	TRBJ2-5	few	.	CASKEQGVQETQYF	TGTGCCAGCAAAGAACAGGGTGTCCAAGAGACCCAGTACTTC
TRBV19	TRBJ1-1	.	.	CASSIVAGGNTEAFF	TGTGCCAGTAGTATAGTGGCAGGAGGAAACACTGAAGCTTTCTTT
TRBV29-1	TRBJ2-3	few	.	CSVEEMTANTDTQYF	TGCAGCGTTGAAGAAATGACCGCGAACACAGATACGCAGTATTTT
TRBV18	TRBJ2-7	once	TRBD1	CASSPLGTAYEQYF	TGTGCCAGCTCACCCCTGGGGACAGCCTACGAGCAGTACTTC
TRBV28	TRBJ1-5	few	.	CASRISDQPQHF	TGTGCCAGCAGGATATCTGATCAGCCCCAGCATTTT
TRBV5-1	TRBJ2-3	.	TRBD1	CASRDTGGLTDTQYF	TGCGCCAGCAGGGATACAGGGGGCCTCACAGATACGCAGTATTTT
TRBV9	TRBJ1-3	once	.	CASSVDSGNTIYF	TGTGCCAGCAGCGTAGACAGCGGAAACACCATATATTTT
TRBV28	TRBJ1-1	.	.	CASSQTLSNTEAFF	TGTGCCAGCAGTCAGACACTGTCGAACACTGAAGCTTTCTTT
TRBV5-1	TRBJ2-1	once	TRBD2	CASSYGTSGTTYIDEQFF	TGCGCCAGCAGCTATGGGACTAGCGGAACTACATACATCGATGAGCAGTTCTTC
TRBV6-6	TRBJ1-2	.	.	CASTPATGSWGYTF	TGTGCCAGCACACCAGCTACAGGGAGTTGGGGCTACACCTTC
TRBV5-1	TRBJ2-1	.	.	CASGLVAGNEQFF	TGCGCCAGCGGGCTGGTGGCCGGCAATGAGCAGTTCTTC
TRBV28	TRBJ2-3	.	TRBD2	CASSSPLGLADTDTQYF	TGTGCCAGCAGTTCACCCCTTGGACTAGCGGACACAGATACGCAGTATTTT
TRBV29-1	TRBJ2-7	.	.	CSVGEGSSYEQYF	TGCAGCGTTGGAGAGGGAAGCTCCTACGAGCAGTACTTC
TRBV6-1	TRBJ1-5	.	TRBD1	CASRGGTGLGQPQHF	TGTGCCAGCAGGGGGGGGACAGGGCTGGGTCAGCCCCAGCATTTT
TRBV5-1	TRBJ1-2	.	.	CASSLDRNYGYTF	TGCGCCAGCAGCTTGGATAGAAACTATGGCTACACCTTC
TRBV7-3	TRBJ2-2	.	.	CASSLPAGELFF	TGTGCCAGCAGCTTACCTGCCGGGGAGCTGTTTTTT
TRBV28	TRBJ2-1	few	.	CASFEGSEQFF	TGTGCCAGTTTCGAGGGGAGCGAGCAGTTCTTC
TRBV7-9	TRBJ2-4	few	.	CASSLGGESAKNIQYF	TGTGCCAGCAGCTTAGGAGGGGAATCGGCCAAAAACATTCAGTACTTC
TRBV5-1	TRBJ2-2	.	TRBD2	CASSTGLAWTGELFF	TGCGCCAGCAGCACGGGACTAGCCTGGACCGGGGAGCTGTTTTTT